The rows below give T cell receptor beta chains drawn from one sample of a study of Graves' ophthalmopathy and Graves' hyperthyroidism. TCRdb re-called the multiplex PCR reads with MiXCR, one entry per CDR3 protein. The sample shows 620,000 or so distinct CDR3 sequences, 22% of them seen only once. Material for sequencing was peripheral blood. These receptors came from a woman aged 18-29 years with stable Graves' hyperthyroidism. Some clones in this sample may be carry-over from other donors' samples. Each CDR3 is given with its conserved first and last residue. Each record gives: J gene, D gene, clone size, V gene, CDR3 DNA, CDR3 protein. D genes are given only for firm matches. A clone size is listed for some rows: how often the clone was seen (once, few, many), or a class if it is expanded.

>TRBJ2-7|TRBD2|many|TRBV29-1
TGCAGCGTTGGGATAGCGGGAGGAAGCGAGCAGTACTTC
CSVGIAGGSEQYF
>TRBJ1-1|.|many|TRBV2
TGTGCCAGCAGTGACCGGGACACCATGAACACTGAAGCTTTCTTT
CASSDRDTMNTEAFF
>TRBJ2-6|.|.|TRBV12-3/TRBV12-4
TGTGCCAGCTTCTCTGGGGCCAACGTCCTGACTTTC
CASFSGANVLTF
>TRBJ1-2|TRBD1|many|TRBV19
TGTGCCAGTACCCCGGGACAGGGAGTTCCAGGCTACACCTTC
CASTPGQGVPGYTF
>TRBJ1-6|TRBD1|many|TRBV6-2/TRBV6-3
TGTGCCAGCAGTCGGATAGACAGGGGTGATTCACCCCTCCACTTT
CASSRIDRGDSPLHF
>TRBJ1-1|.|few|TRBV18
TGTGCCAGCTCACCCCTCGGTCAAGACAGAGCGAGCCCTGAAGCTTTCTTT
CASSPLGQDRASPEAFF
>TRBJ2-2|TRBD2|many|TRBV5-1
TGCGCCAGCACTGGGACTAGCGGGTCCGGGGAGCTGTTTTTT
CASTGTSGSGELFF
>TRBJ2-4|.|few|TRBV27
TGTGCCAGCAGTTCATATCTAGAGAGCAAAAACATTCAGTACTTC
CASSSYLESKNIQYF
>TRBJ1-1|.|many|TRBV6-1
TGTGCCAGCAGGTCACAGTCTTCCACTGAAGCTTTCTTT
CASRSQSSTEAFF
>TRBJ1-4|.|many|TRBV27
TGTGCCAGCAGTTTATGGACAGATGAAAAACTGTTTTTT
CASSLWTDEKLFF
>TRBJ1-2|.|many|TRBV7-9
TGTGCCAGCAGCTTAGTGAGGGTCGGCTACACCTTC
CASSLVRVGYTF
>TRBJ2-5|.|many|TRBV7-2
TGTGCCAGCACCCAATCGTACCAAGAGACCCAGTACTTC
CASTQSYQETQYF
>TRBJ1-1|.|.|TRBV3-1
TGTGCCAGCAGCGTACCGGGACTGGGGAACACTGAAGCTTTCTTT
CASSVPGLGNTEAFF
>TRBJ2-7|.|many|TRBV6-1
TGTGCCAGCAGAGACTACGAGCAGTACTTC
CASRDYEQYF
>TRBJ2-6|TRBD1|few|TRBV6-1
TGTGCCAGCAGTGAACAGGGGGCGGGGGCCAACGTCCTGACTTTC
CASSEQGAGANVLTF
>TRBJ2-7|.|few|TRBV3-1
TGTGCCAGCAGCCAACAACCTTACGAGCAGTACTTC
CASSQQPYEQYF
>TRBJ2-7|.|.|TRBV7-3
TGTGCCCGAGGTGTCTACGAGCAGTACTTC
CARGVYEQYF
>TRBJ1-1|.|many|TRBV29-1
TGCAGCGTTCGAGGAACCCTCCCGGACACTGAAGCTTTCTTT
CSVRGTLPDTEAFF
>TRBJ2-5|.|.|TRBV6-1
TGTGCCAGCATCACGGACAGGTGGAGGGCCCAGTACTTC
CASITDRWRAQYF
>TRBJ2-2|TRBD1|.|TRBV28
TGTGCCAGCAGACGACAGGGCGGCGGGGAGCTGTTTTTT
CASRRQGGGELFF
>TRBJ1-5|TRBD1|many|TRBV30
TGTGCCTGGAGTAGTCTAGGGGGCAGCAATCAGCCCCAGCATTTT
CAWSSLGGSNQPQHF
>TRBJ2-5|TRBD2|.|TRBV5-4
TGTGCCAGCAGCCTAGGGACTAGCGGGAGCTATGAGACCCAGTACTTC
CASSLGTSGSYETQYF
>TRBJ2-7|.|many|TRBV5-6
TGTGCCAGCAGCTTGACAGGGCCAAGCGAGCAGTACTTC
CASSLTGPSEQYF
>TRBJ1-1|.|many|TRBV29-1
TGCAGCGGGAGACAGGAGATCACTGAGGCTTTCTTT
CSGRQEITEAFF
>TRBJ2-7|.|many|TRBV6-1
TGTGCCAGCAGCCGGGCGGCCTCTTCCTCCTCCTACGAGCAGTACTTC
CASSRAASSSSYEQYF
>TRBJ1-3|.|many|TRBV28
TGTGCCAGCAGGTCAGGGGCGGCTGGAAACACCATATATTTT
CASRSGAAGNTIYF
>TRBJ1-5|.|.|TRBV3-1
TGTGCCAGCAGCCAAGTTCCGCCGGGGGCAGGCAATCAGCCCCAGCATTTT
CASSQVPPGAGNQPQHF
>TRBJ2-2|.|.|TRBV29-1
TGCAGCGTTGGAGGGGGGAACACCGGGGAGCTGTTTTTT
CSVGGGNTGELFF
>TRBJ2-7|.|many|TRBV2
TGTGCCAGCAGTGAAAAGGGACACGGCTACGAGCAGTACTTC
CASSEKGHGYEQYF
>TRBJ1-2|TRBD1|.|TRBV30
TGTGCCTGGAGGACAGGGCATGGCTACACCTTC
CAWRTGHGYTF
>TRBJ2-7|.|once|TRBV12-3/TRBV12-4
TGCGCCAGCAGCCAAGATTTTCAGGGGGGCAACGAGCAGTACTTC
CASSQDFQGGNEQYF
>TRBJ1-1|.|.|TRBV2
TGTGCCAGCTTCTCTCGGGACGGGGTTGAGGCTTTCTTT
CASFSRDGVEAFF
>TRBJ2-7|.|many|TRBV7-2
TGTGCCAGCAGCTTCGGGACAATCTCCTACGAGCAGTACTTC
CASSFGTISYEQYF
>TRBJ1-1|.|.|TRBV6-5
TGTGCCAGCAGTTACGGGAACGGAGAAGCTTTCTTT
CASSYGNGEAFF
>TRBJ2-7|TRBD2|many|TRBV6-1
TGTGCCAGCAGTGCTCCGGGACTACCTCCCTTGGAGCAGTACTTC
CASSAPGLPPLEQYF
>TRBJ2-7|.|many|TRBV6-1
TGTGCCAGCAGCACAGCGGACTCCTACGAGCAGTACTTC
CASSTADSYEQYF
>TRBJ2-7|.|many|TRBV4-1
TGCGCCAGCAGCCGGACTACCTCCTACGAGCAGTACTTC
CASSRTTSYEQYF
>TRBJ2-7|TRBD1|.|TRBV6-1
TGTGCCAGCAGTGAACCCCGACAGGGGGGCACTTACGAGCAGTACTTC
CASSEPRQGGTYEQYF
>TRBJ2-7|.|.|TRBV7-8
TGTGCCAGCAGACCATACCGAAGTGGGACGGGGGAGTACTTC
CASRPYRSGTGEYF
>TRBJ2-5|.|.|TRBV2
TGTGCCAGCAGTGCGCTCCCCTCCAAGGAGACCCAGTACTTC
CASSALPSKETQYF
>TRBJ1-1|.|many|TRBV19
TGTGCCAGTATCCCACTGGGCAGGACTGAAGCTTTCTTT
CASIPLGRTEAFF
>TRBJ1-2|.|.|TRBV29-1
TGCAGCGTTATTGTGGGGGAGGACTATGGCTACACCTTC
CSVIVGEDYGYTF
>TRBJ1-1|.|.|TRBV12-3/TRBV12-4
TGTGCCAGCTCTTGGGACACTCACACTGAAGCTTTCTTT
CASSWDTHTEAFF
>TRBJ1-1|.|.|TRBV18
TGTGCCAGCTCACCGATCGGGGTGAACACTGAAGCTTTCTTT
CASSPIGVNTEAFF
>TRBJ1-1|TRBD1|many|TRBV6-1
TGTGCCAGCAGTCCAGACAGGGTATCGAACACTGAAGCTTTCTTT
CASSPDRVSNTEAFF
>TRBJ1-6|.|few|TRBV7-8
TGTGCCAGCAGCAGCCGATGGGGTATCGTGGATTCACCCCTCCACTTT
CASSSRWGIVDSPLHF
>TRBJ1-1|TRBD1|many|TRBV11-1
TGTGCCAGCAGCTTAGGCAGGACAGGGAGACTCTTGAACACTGAAGCTTTCTTT
CASSLGRTGRLLNTEAFF
>TRBJ2-3|.|many|TRBV10-3
TGTGCCAGCAGTGAGTCCTCCCGCACAGATACGCAGTATTTT
CASSESSRTDTQYF